The T cell receptor beta chain described here comes from a study of T cells after yellow fever vaccination. Regarding the study as a whole: Overall, a small share of clonotypes was seen in both CD4 and CD8 compartments. The study found a weaker secondary response that peaked faster, day 5 versus 15. In FACS-sorted repertoires, abundant clonotypes from the bulk population could appear as contaminants.

The CDR3 totals 13 residues. Germline CDR1 is DFQATT and CDR2 is SNEGSKA (reference sequence). Trimming removed 3 bases at V and 4 bases at J, with 12 bases between. As to this clonotype: Antigen unknown.

For TCR, cDNA came from 5'RACE template switching, which added a universal primer site and UMIs. TCRdb reprocessed the 5' RACE reads with MiXCR, giving one entry per CDR3 protein. The sample shows 400,000 to 650,000 distinct CDR3 sequences, 21% of them seen only once. This TCR derives from a man between 18 and 29 years old who received the YFV17D yellow fever vaccine. Sequencing used PBMCs, obtained more than 20 days after the first yellow fever vaccination. This rearrangement joins TRBV20-1 to TRBJ1-1, with a tentative D call TRBD1 (6 bases). The CDR3 nucleotides are TGCAGTGCTAGTCTCACAGGGATCACTGAAGCTTTCTTT. As protein: CSASLTGITEAFF.